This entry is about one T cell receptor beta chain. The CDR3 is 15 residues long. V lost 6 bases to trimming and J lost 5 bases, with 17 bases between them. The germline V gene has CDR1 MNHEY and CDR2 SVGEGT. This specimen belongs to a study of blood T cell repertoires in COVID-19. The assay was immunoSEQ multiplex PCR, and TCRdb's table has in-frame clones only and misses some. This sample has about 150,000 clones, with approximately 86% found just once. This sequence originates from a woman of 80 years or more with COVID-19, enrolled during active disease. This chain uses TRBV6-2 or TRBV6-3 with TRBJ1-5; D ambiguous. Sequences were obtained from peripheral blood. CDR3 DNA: TGTGCCAGCAGCCGAATAGCTAGAGTTGATCAGCCCCAGCATTTT. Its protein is CASSRIARVDQPQHF.